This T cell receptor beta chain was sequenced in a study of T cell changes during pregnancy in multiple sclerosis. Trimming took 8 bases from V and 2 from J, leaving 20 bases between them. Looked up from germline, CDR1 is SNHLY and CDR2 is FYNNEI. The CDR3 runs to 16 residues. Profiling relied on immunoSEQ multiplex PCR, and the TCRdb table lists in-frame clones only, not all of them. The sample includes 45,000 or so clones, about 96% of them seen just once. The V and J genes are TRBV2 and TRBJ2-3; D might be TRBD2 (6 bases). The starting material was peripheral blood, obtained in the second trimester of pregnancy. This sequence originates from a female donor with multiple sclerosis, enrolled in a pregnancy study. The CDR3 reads CASESLDGTDTDTQYF. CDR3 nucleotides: TGTGCCAGCGAATCCCTGGACGGGACTGACACAGATACGCAGTATTTT.